This TCR beta chain came from a study of control samples from healthy donors and cancer patients. Only in-frame clones appear in the TCRdb table, and some are missing; sequencing was by immunoSEQ multiplex PCR. This table has roughly 120,000 clones, 93% appearing once. The CDR3 runs 19 residues. The germline V gene encodes CDR1 SGHKS and CDR2 YYEKEE (reference sequence). V shed 4 bases, J shed 0 bases, and the junction held 11 bases outside the gene matches. The chain couples TRBV5-5 to TRBJ1-5; 12 bases line up with TRBD1. The sequence was obtained from a man aged 50 to 60 with head and neck cancer. The sequencing input was PBMCs. The CDR3: CASSALPGQGASSNQPQHF. In nucleotides, the CDR3 is TGTGCCAGCAGCGCGTTACCGGGACAGGGGGCATCTAGCAATCAGCCCCAGCATTTT.